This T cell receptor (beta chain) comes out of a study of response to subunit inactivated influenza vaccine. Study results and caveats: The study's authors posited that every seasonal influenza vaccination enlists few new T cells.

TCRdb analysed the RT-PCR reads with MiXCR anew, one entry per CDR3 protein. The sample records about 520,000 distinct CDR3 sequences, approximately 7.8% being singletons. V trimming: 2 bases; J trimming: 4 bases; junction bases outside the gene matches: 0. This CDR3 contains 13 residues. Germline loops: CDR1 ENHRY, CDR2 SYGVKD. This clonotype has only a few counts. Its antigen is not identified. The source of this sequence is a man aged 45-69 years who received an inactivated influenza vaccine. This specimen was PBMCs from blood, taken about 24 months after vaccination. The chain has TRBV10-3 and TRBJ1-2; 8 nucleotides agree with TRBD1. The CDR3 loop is CAISEDRGYGYTF. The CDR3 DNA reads TGTGCCATCAGTGAGGACAGGGGCTATGGCTACACCTTC.